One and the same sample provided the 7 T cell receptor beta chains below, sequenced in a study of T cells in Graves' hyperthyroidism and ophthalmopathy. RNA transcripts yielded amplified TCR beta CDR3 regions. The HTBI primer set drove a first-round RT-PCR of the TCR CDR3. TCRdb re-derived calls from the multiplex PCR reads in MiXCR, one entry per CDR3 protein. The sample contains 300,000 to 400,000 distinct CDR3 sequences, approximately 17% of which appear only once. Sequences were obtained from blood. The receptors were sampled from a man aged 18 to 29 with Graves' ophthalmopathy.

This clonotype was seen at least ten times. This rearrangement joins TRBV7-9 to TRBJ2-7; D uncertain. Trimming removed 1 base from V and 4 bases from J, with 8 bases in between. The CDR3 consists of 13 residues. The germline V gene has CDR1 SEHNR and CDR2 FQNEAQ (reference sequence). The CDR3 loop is CASSLGDLYEQYF. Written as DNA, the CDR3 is TGTGCCAGCAGCTTAGGGGATCTGTACGAGCAGTACTTC. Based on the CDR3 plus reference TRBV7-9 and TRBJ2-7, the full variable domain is DTGVSQNPRHKITKRGQNVTFRCDPISEHNRLYWYRQTLGQGPEFLTYFQNEAQLEKSRLLSDRFSAERPKGSFSTLEIQRTEQGDSAMYLCASSLGDLYEQYFGPGTRLTVT.

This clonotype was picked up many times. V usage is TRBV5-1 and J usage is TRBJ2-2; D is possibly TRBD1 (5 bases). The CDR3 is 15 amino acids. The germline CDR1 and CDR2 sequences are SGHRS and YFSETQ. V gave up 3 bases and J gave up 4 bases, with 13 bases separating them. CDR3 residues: CASSSRTTSTGELFF. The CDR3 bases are TGCGCCAGCAGCTCCCGGACAACCTCCACCGGGGAGCTGTTTTTT.

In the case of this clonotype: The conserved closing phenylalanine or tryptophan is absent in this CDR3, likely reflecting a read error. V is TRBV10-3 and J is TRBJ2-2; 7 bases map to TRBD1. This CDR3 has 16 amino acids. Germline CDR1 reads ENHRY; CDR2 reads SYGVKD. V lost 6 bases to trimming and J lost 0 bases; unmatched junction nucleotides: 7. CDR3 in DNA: TGTGCCATCAGGAAGACGACAGGGACGAACACCGGGGAGCTGTTTTCT. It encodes CAIRKTTGTNTGELFS.

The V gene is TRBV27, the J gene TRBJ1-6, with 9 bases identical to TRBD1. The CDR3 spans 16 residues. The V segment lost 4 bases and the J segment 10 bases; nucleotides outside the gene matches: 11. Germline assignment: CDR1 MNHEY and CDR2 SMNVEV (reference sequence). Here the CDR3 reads CASSSGTGNPRSPLHF. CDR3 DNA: TGTGCCAGCAGTTCCGGGACAGGGAACCCCCGGTCACCCCTCCACTTT.

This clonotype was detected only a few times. The CDR3 sequence: CATSDLGQDTGELFF. The CDR3 coding sequence is TGTGCCACCAGTGACCTAGGACAGGACACCGGGGAGCTGTTTTTT. V is TRBV24-1 and J is TRBJ2-2; 7 bases map to TRBD1. The germline V gene has CDR1 KGHDR and CDR2 SFDVKD. The CDR3 covers 15 residues. Trimming at V came to 4 bases and at J to 3 bases, leaving 4 bases not matched to a gene.

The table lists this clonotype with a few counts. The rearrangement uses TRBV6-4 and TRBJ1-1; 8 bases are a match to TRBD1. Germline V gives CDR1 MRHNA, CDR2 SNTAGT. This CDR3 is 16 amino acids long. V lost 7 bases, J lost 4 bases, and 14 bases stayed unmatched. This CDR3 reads CASTVWTGSFGTEAFF. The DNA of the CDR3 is TGTGCCAGCACCGTCTGGACAGGGAGTTTTGGCACTGAAGCTTTCTTT.

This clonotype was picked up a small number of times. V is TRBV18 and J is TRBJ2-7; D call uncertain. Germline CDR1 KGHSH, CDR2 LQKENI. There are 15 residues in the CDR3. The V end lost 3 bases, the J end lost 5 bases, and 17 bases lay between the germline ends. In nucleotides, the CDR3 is TGTGCCAGCTCACCTTTACACCAAATAACCCACGAGCAGTACTTC. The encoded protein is CASSPLHQITHEQYF.